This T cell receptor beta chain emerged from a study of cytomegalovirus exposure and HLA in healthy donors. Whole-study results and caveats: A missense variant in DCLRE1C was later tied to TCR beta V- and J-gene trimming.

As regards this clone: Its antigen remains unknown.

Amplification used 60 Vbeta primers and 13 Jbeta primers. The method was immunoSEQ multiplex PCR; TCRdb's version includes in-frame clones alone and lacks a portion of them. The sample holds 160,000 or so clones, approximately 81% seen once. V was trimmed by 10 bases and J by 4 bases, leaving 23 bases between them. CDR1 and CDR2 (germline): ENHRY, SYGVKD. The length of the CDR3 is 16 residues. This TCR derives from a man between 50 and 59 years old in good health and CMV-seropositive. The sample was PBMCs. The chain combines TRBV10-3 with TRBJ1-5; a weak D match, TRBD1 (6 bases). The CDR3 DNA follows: TGTGCCACCGCCTTTAAGTCTGGGGGCGGTAATCAGCCCCAGCATTTT. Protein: CATAFKSGGGNQPQHF.